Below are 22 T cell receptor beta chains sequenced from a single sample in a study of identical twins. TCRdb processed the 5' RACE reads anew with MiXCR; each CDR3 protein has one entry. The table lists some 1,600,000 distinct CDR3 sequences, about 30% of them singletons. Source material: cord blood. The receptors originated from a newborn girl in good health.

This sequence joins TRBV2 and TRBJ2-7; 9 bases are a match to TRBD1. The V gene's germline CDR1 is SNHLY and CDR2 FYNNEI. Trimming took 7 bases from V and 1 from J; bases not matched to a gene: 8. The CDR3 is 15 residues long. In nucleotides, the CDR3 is TGTGCCAGCATCGAAGGGGGGACAGGGTCCTACGAGCAGTACTTC. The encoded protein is CASIEGGTGSYEQYF.

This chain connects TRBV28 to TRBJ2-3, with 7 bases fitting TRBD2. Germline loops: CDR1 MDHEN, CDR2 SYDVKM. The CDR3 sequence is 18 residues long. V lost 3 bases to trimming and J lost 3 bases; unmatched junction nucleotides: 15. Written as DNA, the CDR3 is TGTGCCAGCAGTTTTATGTCGGGAGGAGGAGGAGGGACAGATACGCAGTATTTT. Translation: CASSFMSGGGGGTDTQYF.

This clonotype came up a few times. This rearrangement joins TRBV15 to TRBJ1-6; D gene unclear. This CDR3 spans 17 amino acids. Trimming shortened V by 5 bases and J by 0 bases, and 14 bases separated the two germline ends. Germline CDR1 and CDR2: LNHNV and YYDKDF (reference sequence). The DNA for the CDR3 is TGTGCCACCAGCGGCGATCGTTGGAGCTCCTATAATTCACCCCTCCACTTT. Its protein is CATSGDRWSSYNSPLHF.

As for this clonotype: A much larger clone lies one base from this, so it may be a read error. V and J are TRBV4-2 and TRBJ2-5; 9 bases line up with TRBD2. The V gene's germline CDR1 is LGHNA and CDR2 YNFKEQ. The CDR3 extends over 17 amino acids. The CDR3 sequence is CACSQDATSGRFETQYF. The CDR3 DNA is TGTGCCTGCAGCCAAGATGCGACTAGCGGCCGCTTTGAGACCCAGTACTTC.

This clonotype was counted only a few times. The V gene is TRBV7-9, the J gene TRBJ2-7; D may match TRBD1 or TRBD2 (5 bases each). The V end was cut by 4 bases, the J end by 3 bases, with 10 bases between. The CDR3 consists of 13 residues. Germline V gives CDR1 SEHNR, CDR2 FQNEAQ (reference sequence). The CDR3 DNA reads TGTGCCAGCAGCTCGGGACCTGTCTACGAGCAGTACTTC. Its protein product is CASSSGPVYEQYF. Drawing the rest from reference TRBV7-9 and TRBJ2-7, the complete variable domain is DTGVSQNPRHKITKRGQNVTFRCDPISEHNRLYWYRQTLGQGPEFLTYFQNEAQLEKSRLLSDRFSAERPKGSFSTLEIQRTEQGDSAMYLCASSSGPVYEQYFGPGTRLTVT.

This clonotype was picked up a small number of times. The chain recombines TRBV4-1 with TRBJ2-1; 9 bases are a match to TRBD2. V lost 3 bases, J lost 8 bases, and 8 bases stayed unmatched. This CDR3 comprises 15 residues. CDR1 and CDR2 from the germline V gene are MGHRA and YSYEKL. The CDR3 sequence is CASSHPSGAWDEQFF. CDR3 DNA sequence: TGCGCCAGCAGCCACCCTAGCGGGGCATGGGATGAGCAGTTCTTC.

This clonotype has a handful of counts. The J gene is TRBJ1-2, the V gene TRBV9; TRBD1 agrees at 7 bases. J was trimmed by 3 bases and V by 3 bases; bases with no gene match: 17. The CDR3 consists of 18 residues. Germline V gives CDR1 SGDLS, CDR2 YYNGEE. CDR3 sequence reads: CASSDPRDSLKMYYGYTF. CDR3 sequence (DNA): TGTGCCAGCAGCGACCCCCGGGACAGCCTTAAGATGTACTATGGCTACACCTTC.

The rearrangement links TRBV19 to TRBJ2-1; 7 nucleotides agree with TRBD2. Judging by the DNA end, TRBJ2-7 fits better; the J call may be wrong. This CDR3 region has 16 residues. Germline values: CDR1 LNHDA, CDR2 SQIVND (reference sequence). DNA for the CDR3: TGTGCCAGTAGTATGGGCGGGAGAAGCTCCTACAATGAGCAGTACTTC. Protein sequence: CASSMGGRSSYNEQYF.

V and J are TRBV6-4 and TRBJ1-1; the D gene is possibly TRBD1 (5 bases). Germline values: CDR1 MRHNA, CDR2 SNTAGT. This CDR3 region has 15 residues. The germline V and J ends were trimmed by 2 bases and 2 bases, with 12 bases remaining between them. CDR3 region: CASSDIPGGNTEAFF. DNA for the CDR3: TGTGCCAGCAGTGACATCCCCGGGGGTAACACTGAAGCTTTCTTT.

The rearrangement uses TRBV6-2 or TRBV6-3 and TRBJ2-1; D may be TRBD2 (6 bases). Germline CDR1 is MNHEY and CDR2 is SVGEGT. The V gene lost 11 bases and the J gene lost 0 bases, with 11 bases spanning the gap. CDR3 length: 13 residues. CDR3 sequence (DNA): TGTGCCGCAGGGAGGAGCTCCTACAATGAGCAGTTCTTC. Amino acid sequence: CAAGRSSYNEQFF.

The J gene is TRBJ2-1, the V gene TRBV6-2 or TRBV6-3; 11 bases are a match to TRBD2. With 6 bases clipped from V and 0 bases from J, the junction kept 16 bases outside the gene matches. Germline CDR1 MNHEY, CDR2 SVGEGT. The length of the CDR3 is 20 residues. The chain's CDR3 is CASRPDSPGLAATSYNEQFF. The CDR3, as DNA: TGTGCCAGCAGGCCGGACAGCCCGGGACTAGCGGCTACCTCCTACAATGAGCAGTTCTTC.

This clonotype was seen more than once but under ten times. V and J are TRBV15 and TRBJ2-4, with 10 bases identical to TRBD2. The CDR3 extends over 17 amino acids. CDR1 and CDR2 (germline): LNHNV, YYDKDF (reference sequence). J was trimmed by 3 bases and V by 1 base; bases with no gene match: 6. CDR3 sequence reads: CATSRGGTSVGKNIQYF. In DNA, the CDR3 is TGTGCCACCAGCAGAGGGGGGACTAGCGTGGGCAAAAACATTCAGTACTTC.

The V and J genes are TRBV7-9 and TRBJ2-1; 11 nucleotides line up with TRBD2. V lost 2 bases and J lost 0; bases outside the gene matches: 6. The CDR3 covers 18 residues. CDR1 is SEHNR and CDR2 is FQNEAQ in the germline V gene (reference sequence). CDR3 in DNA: TGTGCCAGCAGCTTAAGGGGACTAGCGGTTAGCTCCTACAATGAGCAGTTCTTC. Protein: CASSLRGLAVSSYNEQFF.

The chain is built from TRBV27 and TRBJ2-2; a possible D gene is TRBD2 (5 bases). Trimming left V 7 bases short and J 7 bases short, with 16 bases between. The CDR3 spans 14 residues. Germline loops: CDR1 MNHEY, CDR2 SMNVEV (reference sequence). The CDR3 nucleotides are TGTGCCAGCATGAGGGAGTTTTATGTCGGGGAGCTGTTTTTT. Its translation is CASMREFYVGELFF.

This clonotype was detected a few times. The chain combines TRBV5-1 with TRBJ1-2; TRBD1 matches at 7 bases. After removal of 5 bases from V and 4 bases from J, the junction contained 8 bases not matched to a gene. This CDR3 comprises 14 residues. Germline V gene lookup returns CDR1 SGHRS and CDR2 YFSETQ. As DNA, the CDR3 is TGCGCCAGCAGACCCGGGACAGATCCCTATGGCTACACCTTC. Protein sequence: CASRPGTDPYGYTF.

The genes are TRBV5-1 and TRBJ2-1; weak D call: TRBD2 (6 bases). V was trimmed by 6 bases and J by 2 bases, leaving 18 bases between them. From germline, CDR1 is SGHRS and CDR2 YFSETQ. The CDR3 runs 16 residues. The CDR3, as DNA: TGCGCCAGCACCCTGACTAGTTCCCCTGCCTACAATGAGCAGTTCTTC. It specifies CASTLTSSPAYNEQFF.

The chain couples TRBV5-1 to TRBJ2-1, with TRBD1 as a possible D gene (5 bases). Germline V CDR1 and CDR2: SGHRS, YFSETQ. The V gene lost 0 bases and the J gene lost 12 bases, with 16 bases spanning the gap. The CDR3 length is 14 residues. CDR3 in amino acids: CASSLEPRERGQFF. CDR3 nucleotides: TGCGCCAGCAGCTTGGAGCCCCGAGAAAGGGGGCAGTTCTTC.

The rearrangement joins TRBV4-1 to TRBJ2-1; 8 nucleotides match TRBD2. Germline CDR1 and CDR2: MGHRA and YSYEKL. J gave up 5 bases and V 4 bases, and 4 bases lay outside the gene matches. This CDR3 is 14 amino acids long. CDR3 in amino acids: CASSLGLVNNEQFF. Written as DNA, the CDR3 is TGCGCCAGCAGCCTGGGACTAGTGAACAATGAGCAGTTCTTC.

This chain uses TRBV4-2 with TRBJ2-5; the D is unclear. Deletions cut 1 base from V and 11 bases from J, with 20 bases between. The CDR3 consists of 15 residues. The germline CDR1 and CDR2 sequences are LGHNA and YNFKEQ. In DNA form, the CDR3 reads TGTGCCAGCAGCCAAGTGGGTCCCCGTCAGTATGAGCAGTACTTC. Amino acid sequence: CASSQVGPRQYEQYF.

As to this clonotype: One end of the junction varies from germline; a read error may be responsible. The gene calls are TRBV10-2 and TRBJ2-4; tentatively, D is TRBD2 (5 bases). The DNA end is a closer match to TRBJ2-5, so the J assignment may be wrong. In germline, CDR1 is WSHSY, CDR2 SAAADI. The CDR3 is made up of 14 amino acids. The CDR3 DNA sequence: TGCGCCTGCAGTGGCGGGCGTCATAAGGAGACCCAGTACTTC. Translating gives CACSGGRHKETQYF.

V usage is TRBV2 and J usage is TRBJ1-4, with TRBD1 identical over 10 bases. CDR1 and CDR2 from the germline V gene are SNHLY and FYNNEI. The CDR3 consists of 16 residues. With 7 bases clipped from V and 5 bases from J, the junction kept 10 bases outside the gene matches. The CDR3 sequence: CASTERRQGANEKLFF. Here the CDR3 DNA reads TGTGCCAGCACCGAACGAAGACAGGGGGCGAATGAAAAACTGTTTTTT. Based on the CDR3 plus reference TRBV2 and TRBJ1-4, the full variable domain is EPEVTQTPSHQVTQMGQEVILRCVPISNHLYFYWYRQILGQKVEFLVSFYNNEISEKSEIFDDQFSVERPDGSNFTLKIRSTKLEDSAMYFCASTERRQGANEKLFFGSGTQLSVL.

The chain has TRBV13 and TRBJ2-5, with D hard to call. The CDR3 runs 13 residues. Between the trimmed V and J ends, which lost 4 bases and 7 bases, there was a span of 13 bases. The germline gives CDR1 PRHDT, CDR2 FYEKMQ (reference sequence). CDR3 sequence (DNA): TGTGCCAGCAGCTCCCGGGTATTCCGGACCCAGTACTTC. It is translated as CASSSRVFRTQYF.